These 5 T cell receptor beta chains originate from one sample sequenced in a study of T cells in Graves' hyperthyroidism and ophthalmopathy. Template material for amplifying TCR beta CDR3 regions consisted of RNA transcripts. The HTBI primer set was used in a first-round RT-PCR of the TCR CDR3. TCRdb analysed the multiplex PCR reads with MiXCR anew, one entry per CDR3 protein. The sample shows roughly 700,000 distinct CDR3 sequences, 17% of them seen only once. Sequencing was carried out using blood. These receptors were collected from a man aged 45-65 years with Graves' hyperthyroidism.

This clonotype was seen a few times. The chain has TRBV5-5 and TRBJ2-7; 11 nucleotides line up with TRBD2. The trim removed 5 bases at V and 6 bases at J, leaving 13 bases unmatched. The CDR3 contains 16 residues. Germline V lookup: CDR1 SGHKS, CDR2 YYEKEE (reference sequence). This chain's CDR3 is CASSPPGLAEMVEQYF. As DNA, the CDR3 is TGTGCCAGCAGTCCGCCGGGACTAGCGGAGATGGTCGAGCAGTACTTC.

This clonotype was counted between two and nine times. The rearrangement joins TRBV7-9 to TRBJ2-1; D is ambiguous. V lost 6 bases, J lost 9 bases, and 15 bases lay in between. This CDR3 contains 13 residues. Looked up from germline, CDR1 is SEHNR and CDR2 is FQNEAQ (reference sequence). CDR3 sequence: CASSAGTSGEQFF. CDR3 DNA: TGTGCCAGCAGTGCAGGAACTTCCGGTGAGCAGTTCTTC. Variable domain in full (rest from reference TRBV7-9 and TRBJ2-1): DTGVSQNPRHKITKRGQNVTFRCDPISEHNRLYWYRQTLGQGPEFLTYFQNEAQLEKSRLLSDRFSAERPKGSFSTLEIQRTEQGDSAMYLCASSAGTSGEQFFGPGTRLTVL.

The rearrangement uses TRBV27 and TRBJ1-6, with D uncertain. Germline V gene sequence: CDR1 MNHEY, CDR2 SMNVEV (reference sequence). The CDR3 runs 14 residues. V shed 2 bases and J shed 7 bases, with 9 bases lying between them. Here the CDR3 reads CASSLSRRNSPLHF. CDR3 coding DNA: TGTGCCAGCAGTTTAAGTCGGAGAAATTCACCCCTCCACTTT.

This clonotype appeared a few times. This chain links TRBV7-9 with TRBJ2-7; TRBD2 matches at 9 bases. V lost 3 bases and J lost 7; bases outside the gene matches: 10. CDR3 length: 15 residues. From germline, CDR1 is SEHNR and CDR2 FQNEAQ (reference sequence). Written as DNA, the CDR3 is TGTGCCAGCAGCTTTACCCTAGCGGGATCTTGGGAGCAGTACTTC. It yields the protein CASSFTLAGSWEQYF.

The gene calls are TRBV7-9 and TRBJ1-5; 7 nucleotides align to TRBD1. From germline, CDR1 is SEHNR and CDR2 FQNEAQ (reference sequence). The V gene end was trimmed by 3 bases and the J gene end by 9 bases; junction bases not matched to a gene: 2. CDR3 size: 12 residues. DNA of the CDR3: TGTGCCAGCAGCTTGACAGGGTGGCCCCAGCATTTT. This gives the protein CASSLTGWPQHF. The whole variable domain, filled in from reference TRBV7-9 and TRBJ1-5, reads DTGVSQNPRHKITKRGQNVTFRCDPISEHNRLYWYRQTLGQGPEFLTYFQNEAQLEKSRLLSDRFSAERPKGSFSTLEIQRTEQGDSAMYLCASSLTGWPQHFGDGTRLSIL.